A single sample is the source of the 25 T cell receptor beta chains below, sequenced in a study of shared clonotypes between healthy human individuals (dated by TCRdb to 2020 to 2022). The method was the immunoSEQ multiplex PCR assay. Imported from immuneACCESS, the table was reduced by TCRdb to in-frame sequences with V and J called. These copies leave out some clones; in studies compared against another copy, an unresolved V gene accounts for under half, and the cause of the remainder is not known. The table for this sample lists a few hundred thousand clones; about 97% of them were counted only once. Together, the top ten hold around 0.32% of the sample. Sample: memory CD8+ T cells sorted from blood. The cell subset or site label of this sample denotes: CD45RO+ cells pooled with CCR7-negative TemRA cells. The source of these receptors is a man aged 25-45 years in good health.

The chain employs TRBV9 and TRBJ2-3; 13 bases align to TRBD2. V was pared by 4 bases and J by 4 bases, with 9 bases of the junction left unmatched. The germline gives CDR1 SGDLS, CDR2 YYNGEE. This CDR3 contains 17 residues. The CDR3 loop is CASSLRSTSGRADTQYF. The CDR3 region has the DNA TGTGCCAGCAGCCTGCGCTCTACTAGCGGGAGGGCAGATACGCAGTATTTT.

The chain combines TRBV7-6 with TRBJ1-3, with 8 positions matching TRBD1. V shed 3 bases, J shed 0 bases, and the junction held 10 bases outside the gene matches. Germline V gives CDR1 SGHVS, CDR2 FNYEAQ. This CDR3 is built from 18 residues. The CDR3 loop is CASSFSGQGGISGNTIYF. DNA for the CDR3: TGTGCCAGCAGCTTCTCCGGACAGGGTGGCATCTCTGGAAACACCATATATTTT.

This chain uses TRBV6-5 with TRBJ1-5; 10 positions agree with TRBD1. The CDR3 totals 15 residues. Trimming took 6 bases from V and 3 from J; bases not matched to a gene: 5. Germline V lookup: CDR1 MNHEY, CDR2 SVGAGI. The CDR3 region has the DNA TGTGCCAGCAGGCACGGACAGGGGGTCAATCAGCCCCAGCATTTT. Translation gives CASRHGQGVNQPQHF.

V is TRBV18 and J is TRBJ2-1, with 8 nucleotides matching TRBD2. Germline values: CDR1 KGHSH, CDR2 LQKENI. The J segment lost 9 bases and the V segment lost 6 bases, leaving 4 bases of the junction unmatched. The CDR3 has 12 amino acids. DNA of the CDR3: TGTGCCAGCTCTCTCAGCGGGAGTGAGCAGTTCTTC. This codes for CASSLSGSEQFF.

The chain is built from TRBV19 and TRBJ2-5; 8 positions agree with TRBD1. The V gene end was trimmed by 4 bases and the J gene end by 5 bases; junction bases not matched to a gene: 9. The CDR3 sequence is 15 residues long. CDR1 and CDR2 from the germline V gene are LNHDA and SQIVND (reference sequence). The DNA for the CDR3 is TGTGCCAGTAGTACCTGGACAGGGCTGGGGGAGACCCAGTACTTC. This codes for CASSTWTGLGETQYF.

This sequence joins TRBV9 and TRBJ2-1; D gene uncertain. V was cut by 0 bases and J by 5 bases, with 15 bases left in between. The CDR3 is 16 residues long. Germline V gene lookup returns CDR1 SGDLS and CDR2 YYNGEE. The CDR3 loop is CASSVVPTLAHNEQFF. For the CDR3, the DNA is TGTGCCAGCAGCGTAGTGCCAACCCTTGCCCACAATGAGCAGTTCTTC.

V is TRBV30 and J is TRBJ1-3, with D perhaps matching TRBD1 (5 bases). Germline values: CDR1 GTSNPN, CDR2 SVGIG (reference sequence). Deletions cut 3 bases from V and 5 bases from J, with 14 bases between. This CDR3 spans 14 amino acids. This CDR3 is CAWSRQGGRNTIYF. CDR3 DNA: TGTGCCTGGAGCAGGCAGGGAGGAAGAAACACCATATATTTT.

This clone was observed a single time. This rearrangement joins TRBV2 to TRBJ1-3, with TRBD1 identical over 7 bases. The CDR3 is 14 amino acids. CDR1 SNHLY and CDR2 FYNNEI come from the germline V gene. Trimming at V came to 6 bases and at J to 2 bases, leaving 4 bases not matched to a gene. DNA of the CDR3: TGTGCCAGCAGCCCGACAGGGCCTGGAAACACCATATATTTT. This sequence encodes CASSPTGPGNTIYF.

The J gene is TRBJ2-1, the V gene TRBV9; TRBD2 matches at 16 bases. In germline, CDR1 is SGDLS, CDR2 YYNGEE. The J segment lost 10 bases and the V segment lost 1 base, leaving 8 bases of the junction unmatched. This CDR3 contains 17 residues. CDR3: CASSVSPGLAGGSEQFF. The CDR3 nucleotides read TGTGCCAGCAGCGTATCTCCGGGACTAGCGGGAGGGAGCGAGCAGTTCTTC.

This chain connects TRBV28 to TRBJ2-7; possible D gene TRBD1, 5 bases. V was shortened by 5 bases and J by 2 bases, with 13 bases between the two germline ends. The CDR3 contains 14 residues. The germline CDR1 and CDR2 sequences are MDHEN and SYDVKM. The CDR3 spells CASSQGAWAYEQYF. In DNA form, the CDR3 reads TGTGCCAGCAGTCAGGGTGCGTGGGCCTACGAGCAGTACTTC.

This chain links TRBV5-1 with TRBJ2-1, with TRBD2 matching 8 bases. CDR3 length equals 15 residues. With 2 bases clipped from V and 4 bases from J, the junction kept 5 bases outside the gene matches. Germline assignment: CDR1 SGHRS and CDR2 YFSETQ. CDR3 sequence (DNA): TGCGCCAGCAGCTTAGGGCGGGAGGCGTACAATGAGCAGTTCTTC. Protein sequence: CASSLGREAYNEQFF.

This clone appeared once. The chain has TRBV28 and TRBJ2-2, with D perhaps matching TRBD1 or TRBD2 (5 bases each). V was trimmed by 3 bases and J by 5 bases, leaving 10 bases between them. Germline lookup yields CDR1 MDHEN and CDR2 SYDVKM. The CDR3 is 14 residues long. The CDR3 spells CASSFRGVTGELFF. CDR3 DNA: TGTGCCAGCAGTTTTAGGGGAGTGACCGGGGAGCTGTTTTTT. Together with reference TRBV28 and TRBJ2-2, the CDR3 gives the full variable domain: DVKVTQSSRYLVKRTGEKVFLECVQDMDHENMFWYRQDPGLGLRLIYFSYDVKMKEKGDIPEGYSVSREKKERFSLILESASTNQTSMYLCASSFRGVTGELFFGEGSRLTVL.

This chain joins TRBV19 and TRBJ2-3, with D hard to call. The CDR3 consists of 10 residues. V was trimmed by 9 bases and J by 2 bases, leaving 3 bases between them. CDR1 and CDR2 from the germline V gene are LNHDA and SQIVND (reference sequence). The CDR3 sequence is CARFTDTQYF. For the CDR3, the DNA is TGTGCCAGGTTCACAGATACGCAGTATTTT.

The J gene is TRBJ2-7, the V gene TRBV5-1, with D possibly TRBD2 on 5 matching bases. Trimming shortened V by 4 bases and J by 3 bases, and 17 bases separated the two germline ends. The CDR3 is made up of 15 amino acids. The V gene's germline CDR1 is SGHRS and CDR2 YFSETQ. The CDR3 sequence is CASSPTSGKHYEQYF. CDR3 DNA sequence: TGCGCCAGCAGCCCTACCTCGGGGAAACACTACGAGCAGTACTTC.

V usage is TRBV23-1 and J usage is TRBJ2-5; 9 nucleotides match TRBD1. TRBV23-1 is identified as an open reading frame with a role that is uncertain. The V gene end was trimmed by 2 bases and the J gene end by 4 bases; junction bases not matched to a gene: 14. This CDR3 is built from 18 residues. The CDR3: CASSQETLDRGAGETQYF. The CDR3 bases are TGCGCCAGCAGTCAAGAGACTTTGGACAGGGGCGCGGGAGAGACCCAGTACTTC.

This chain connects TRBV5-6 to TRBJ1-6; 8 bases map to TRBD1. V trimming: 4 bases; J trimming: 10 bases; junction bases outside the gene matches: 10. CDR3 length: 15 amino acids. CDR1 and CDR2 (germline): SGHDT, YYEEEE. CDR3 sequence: CASSPDRVGGSPLHF. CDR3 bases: TGTGCCAGCAGCCCGGACAGGGTGGGTGGATCACCCCTCCACTTT.

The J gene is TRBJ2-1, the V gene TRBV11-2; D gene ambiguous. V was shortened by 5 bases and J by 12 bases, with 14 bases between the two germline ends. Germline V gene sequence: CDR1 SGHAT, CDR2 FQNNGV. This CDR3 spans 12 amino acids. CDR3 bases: TGTGCCAGCAGCCCCCTTGGGGTGGGGCAGTTCTTC. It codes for CASSPLGVGQFF.

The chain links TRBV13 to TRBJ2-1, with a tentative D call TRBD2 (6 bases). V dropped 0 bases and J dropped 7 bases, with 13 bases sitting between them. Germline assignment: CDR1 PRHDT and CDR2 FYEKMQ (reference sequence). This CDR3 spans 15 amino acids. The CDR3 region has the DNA TGTGCCAGCAGCTTAGGGAAGGGACTCCCTAATGAGCAGTTCTTC. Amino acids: CASSLGKGLPNEQFF.

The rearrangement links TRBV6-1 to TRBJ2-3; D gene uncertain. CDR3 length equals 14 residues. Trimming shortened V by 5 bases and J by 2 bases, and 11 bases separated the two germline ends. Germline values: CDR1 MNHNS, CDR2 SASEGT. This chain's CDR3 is CASSRQAPTDTQYF. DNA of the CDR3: TGTGCCAGCAGTCGACAAGCCCCCACAGATACGCAGTATTTT.

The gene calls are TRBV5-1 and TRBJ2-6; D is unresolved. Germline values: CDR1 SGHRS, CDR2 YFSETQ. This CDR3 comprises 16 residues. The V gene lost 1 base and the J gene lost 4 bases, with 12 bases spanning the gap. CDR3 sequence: CASSLPRSDGANVLTF. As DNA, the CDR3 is TGCGCCAGCAGCTTGCCCCGTTCAGACGGGGCCAACGTCCTGACTTTC.

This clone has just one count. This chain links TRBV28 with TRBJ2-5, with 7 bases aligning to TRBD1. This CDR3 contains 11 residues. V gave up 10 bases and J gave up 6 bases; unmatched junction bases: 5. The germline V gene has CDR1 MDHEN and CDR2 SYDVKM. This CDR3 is CAIQGEKTQYF. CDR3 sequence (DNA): TGTGCCATTCAGGGGGAGAAGACCCAGTACTTC.

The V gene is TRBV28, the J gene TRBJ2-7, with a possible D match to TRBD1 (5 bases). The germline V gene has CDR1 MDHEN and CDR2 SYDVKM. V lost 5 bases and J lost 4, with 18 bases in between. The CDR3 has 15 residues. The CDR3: CASSLSTVGWYEQYF. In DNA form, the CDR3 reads TGTGCCAGCAGTCTATCGACAGTGGGTTGGTACGAGCAGTACTTC.

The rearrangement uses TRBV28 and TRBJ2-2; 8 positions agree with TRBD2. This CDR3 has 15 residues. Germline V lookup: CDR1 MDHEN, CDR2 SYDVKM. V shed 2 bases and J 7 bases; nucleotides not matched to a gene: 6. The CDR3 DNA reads TGTGCCAGCAGTTTACAGAAAGCGGGAGTCGGGGAGCTGTTTTTT. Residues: CASSLQKAGVGELFF.

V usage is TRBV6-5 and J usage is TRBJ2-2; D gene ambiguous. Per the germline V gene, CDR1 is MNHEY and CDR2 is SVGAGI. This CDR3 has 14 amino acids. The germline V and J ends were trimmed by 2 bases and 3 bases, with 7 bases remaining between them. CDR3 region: CASSYGLDTGELFF. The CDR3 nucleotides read TGTGCCAGCAGTTACGGGCTTGACACCGGGGAGCTGTTTTTT.

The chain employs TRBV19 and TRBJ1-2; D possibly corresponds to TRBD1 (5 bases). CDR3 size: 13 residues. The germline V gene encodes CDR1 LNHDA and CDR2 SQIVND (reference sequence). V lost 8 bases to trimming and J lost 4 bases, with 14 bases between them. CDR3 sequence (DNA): TGTGCCAGTTTTCAAGGGGCGAGCTATGGCTACACCTTC. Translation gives CASFQGASYGYTF.